These T cell receptor beta chains were read from a single sample in a study of blood T cell repertoires in COVID-19. Data came from immunoSEQ multiplex PCR; TCRdb stores just in-frame clones and leaves some out. Among some 220,000 clones listed, 84% were seen once. Sequencing input: peripheral blood. The receptors come from a woman at least 80 years old with active or convalescent COVID-19. The CDR3 runs from the conserved cysteine through the conserved F or W. The order of the fields is D gene, clone size, V gene, J gene, CDR3 DNA, CDR3 protein. A D gene is named only where the DNA matches it firmly. Expanded clones are given a class, and other clones once, few, many or no size at all.

d_gene: NA; abundance: NA; v_gene: TRBV12-3/TRBV12-4; j_gene: TRBJ2-3; CDR3nt: TGTGCCAGCAGTTTAGACAGGGTCGATACGCAGTATTTT; CDR3aa: CASSLDRVDTQYF
d_gene: TRBD1; abundance: NA; v_gene: TRBV19; j_gene: TRBJ1-2; CDR3nt: TGTGCCAGTAGTGGGACAGGGGGCCGGAGCTATGGCTACACCTTC; CDR3aa: CASSGTGGRSYGYTF
d_gene: TRBD2; abundance: NA; v_gene: TRBV3-1/TRBV3-2; j_gene: TRBJ2-7; CDR3nt: TGTGCCAGCAGCCTACTAGCGTCCGACGGCGAGCAGTACTTC; CDR3aa: CASSLLASDGEQYF
d_gene: NA; abundance: NA; v_gene: TRBV9; j_gene: TRBJ2-1; CDR3nt: TGTGCCAGCAGCCAAGACAGCTTACCCACCAATGAGCAGTTCTTC; CDR3aa: CASSQDSLPTNEQFF
d_gene: TRBD1; abundance: NA; v_gene: TRBV10-3; j_gene: TRBJ1-2; CDR3nt: TGTGCCATCAGTGAGGAAGCAGGGGGCCCAGGCTATGGCTACACCTTC; CDR3aa: CAISEEAGGPGYGYTF
d_gene: TRBD2; abundance: NA; v_gene: TRBV24-1; j_gene: TRBJ2-1; CDR3nt: TGTGCCACCGCCGCGGGGGGGCTCGTTGTTGTCAATGAGCAGTTCTTC; CDR3aa: CATAAGGLVVVNEQFF
d_gene: TRBD1; abundance: NA; v_gene: TRBV5-1; j_gene: TRBJ1-1; CDR3nt: TGCGCCAGCAGCTTGGGGACAGGGGTGAACACTGAAGCTTTCTTT; CDR3aa: CASSLGTGVNTEAFF
d_gene: NA; abundance: NA; v_gene: TRBV11-3; j_gene: TRBJ2-7; CDR3nt: TGTGCCAGCAGCTCGAGGCGGGTCGGACTGATTAGCTACGAGCAGTACTTC; CDR3aa: CASSSRRVGLISYEQYF
d_gene: TRBD1; abundance: NA; v_gene: TRBV19; j_gene: TRBJ2-3; CDR3nt: TGTGCCAGCGCATCAGGGGGCTCAGATACGCAGTATTTT; CDR3aa: CASASGGSDTQYF
d_gene: TRBD2; abundance: NA; v_gene: TRBV7-2; j_gene: TRBJ2-1; CDR3nt: TGTGCCACCGAGCGGGATCAATACAATGAGCAGTTCTTC; CDR3aa: CATERDQYNEQFF
d_gene: NA; abundance: NA; v_gene: TRBV18; j_gene: TRBJ1-1; CDR3nt: TGTGCCAGCTCACGCCCGGGGGTCACTGAAGCTTTCTTT; CDR3aa: CASSRPGVTEAFF
d_gene: NA; abundance: NA; v_gene: TRBV5-1; j_gene: TRBJ2-2; CDR3nt: TGCGCCAGCAGGGCGGGCGGGATCACCGGGGAGCTGTTTTTT; CDR3aa: CASRAGGITGELFF
d_gene: NA; abundance: once; v_gene: TRBV10-3; j_gene: TRBJ1-1; CDR3nt: TGTGCCATCAGTGATGGGGGGGGCGGCTCGAACACTGAAGCTTTCTTT; CDR3aa: CAISDGGGGSNTEAFF
d_gene: NA; abundance: NA; v_gene: TRBV7-7; j_gene: TRBJ2-5; CDR3nt: TGTGCCAGCAGCTTAAACCGGCAAGAGACCCAGTACTTC; CDR3aa: CASSLNRQETQYF
d_gene: NA; abundance: NA; v_gene: TRBV4-3; j_gene: TRBJ2-1; CDR3nt: TGCGCCAGCAGCCAAGAGGTGACTCTGTACAATGAGCAGTTCTTC; CDR3aa: CASSQEVTLYNEQFF
d_gene: TRBD2; abundance: NA; v_gene: TRBV7-8; j_gene: TRBJ2-3; CDR3nt: TGTGCCAGCAGCCCTTGGACTAGCGGGAAAACAGATACGCAGTATTTT; CDR3aa: CASSPWTSGKTDTQYF
d_gene: TRBD1; abundance: NA; v_gene: TRBV6-5; j_gene: TRBJ2-1; CDR3nt: TGTGCCAGCAGTTCCTACAGGGGGAATGAGCAGTTCTTC; CDR3aa: CASSSYRGNEQFF
d_gene: TRBD1; abundance: NA; v_gene: TRBV14; j_gene: TRBJ2-2; CDR3nt: TGTGCCAGCAGCCACCCTTATGCAGGGGGTGGTACCGGGGAGCTGTTTTTT; CDR3aa: CASSHPYAGGGTGELFF
d_gene: TRBD1; abundance: NA; v_gene: TRBV6-6; j_gene: TRBJ2-2; CDR3nt: TGTGCCAGCAGTAACTCAGGGGGCACCGGGGAGCTGTTTTTT; CDR3aa: CASSNSGGTGELFF
d_gene: TRBD1; abundance: NA; v_gene: TRBV27; j_gene: TRBJ1-5; CDR3nt: TGTGCCAGCAGTAGACAGGGTGATAACAATCAGCCCCAGCATTTT; CDR3aa: CASSRQGDNNQPQHF
d_gene: NA; abundance: NA; v_gene: TRBV7-9; j_gene: TRBJ2-7; CDR3nt: TGTGCCAGCTCGACTCCGGGATCCTACGAGCAGTACTTC; CDR3aa: CASSTPGSYEQYF
d_gene: TRBD2; abundance: NA; v_gene: TRBV29-1; j_gene: TRBJ2-1; CDR3nt: TGCAGCGTTTGGGGGACTAGCGGGAGGCATGGTAATGAGCAGTTCTTC; CDR3aa: CSVWGTSGRHGNEQFF
d_gene: NA; abundance: NA; v_gene: TRBV12-3/TRBV12-4; j_gene: TRBJ2-6; CDR3nt: TGTGCCAGCAGGCACAGGGAAGTCAACGTCCTGACTTTC; CDR3aa: CASRHREVNVLTF
d_gene: TRBD2; abundance: once; v_gene: TRBV7-2; j_gene: TRBJ2-5; CDR3nt: TGTGCCAGCAGCCTACTAGCGGGAGAGACCCAGTACTTC; CDR3aa: CASSLLAGETQYF
d_gene: TRBD1; abundance: NA; v_gene: TRBV29-1; j_gene: TRBJ2-5; CDR3nt: TGCAGCGTTGAACCGGACAGGGGGAGGGTGACCCAGTACTTC; CDR3aa: CSVEPDRGRVTQYF
d_gene: NA; abundance: NA; v_gene: TRBV10-2; j_gene: TRBJ2-1; CDR3nt: TGCGCCAGCAGGGACTACCTGTACAATGAGCAGTTCTTC; CDR3aa: CASRDYLYNEQFF
d_gene: TRBD2; abundance: NA; v_gene: TRBV28; j_gene: TRBJ2-7; CDR3nt: TGTGCCAGCCCCCCTAATGGTGGGCGGGGGAGCTCCTACGAGCAGTACTTC; CDR3aa: CASPPNGGRGSSYEQYF
d_gene: NA; abundance: few; v_gene: TRBV5-4; j_gene: TRBJ2-7; CDR3nt: TGTGCCAGCAGCCTATACTACGAGCAGTACTTC; CDR3aa: CASSLYYEQYF
d_gene: NA; abundance: NA; v_gene: TRBV6-5; j_gene: TRBJ2-2; CDR3nt: TGTGCCAGCAGCCCGGGGTGGGCCACCGGGGAGCTGTTTTTT; CDR3aa: CASSPGWATGELFF